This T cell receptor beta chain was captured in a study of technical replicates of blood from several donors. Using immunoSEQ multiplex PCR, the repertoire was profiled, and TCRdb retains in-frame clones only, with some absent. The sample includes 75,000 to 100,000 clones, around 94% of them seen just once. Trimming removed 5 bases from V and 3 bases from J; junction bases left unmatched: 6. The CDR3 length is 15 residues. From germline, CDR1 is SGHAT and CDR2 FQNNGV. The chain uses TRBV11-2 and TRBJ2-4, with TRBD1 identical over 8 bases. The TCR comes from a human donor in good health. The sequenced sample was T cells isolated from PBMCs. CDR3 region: CASSQGALVKNIQYF. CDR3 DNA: TGTGCCAGCAGCCAGGGGGCGCTTGTCAAAAACATTCAGTACTTC.